This T cell receptor (beta chain) was recovered during a study of brain T cells in children with intractable seizures. As to this clone: Antigen unknown.

Germline V gene data show CDR1 as LNHDA and CDR2 as SQIVND (reference sequence). The CDR3 is 16 residues long. The V end lost 3 bases, the J end lost 0 bases, and 12 bases lay between the germline ends. This table comes from immunoSEQ multiplex PCR, and its TCRdb copy is limited to in-frame clones, with some not included. The profile covers about 320,000 clones, with 85% to 95% appearing a single time and 4.5% to 7% taken by the ten largest. Whole-study results and caveats: Viral specificity was inferred only from CDR3 similarity; HCMV serostatus was unknown. Pre- and post-surgery blood differed in depth, so pre-surgery absences may be undersampling.

The time point is: blood from clinic visit 5 months post-surgery; TSC patient then seizure free. Sequencing was limited to surgery cases with top T cell transcript signatures in brain tissue. The sequence derives from a boy under two years old with tuberous sclerosis and intractable seizures. This chain links TRBV19 with TRBJ1-5, with D tentatively TRBD1 (5 bases). This specimen consisted of peripheral blood, obtained 5 to 6 months after surgery. CDR3 in amino acids: CASSMSPQGSNQPQHF. The CDR3, as DNA: TGTGCCAGTAGTATGAGCCCGCAGGGTAGCAATCAGCCCCAGCATTTT.